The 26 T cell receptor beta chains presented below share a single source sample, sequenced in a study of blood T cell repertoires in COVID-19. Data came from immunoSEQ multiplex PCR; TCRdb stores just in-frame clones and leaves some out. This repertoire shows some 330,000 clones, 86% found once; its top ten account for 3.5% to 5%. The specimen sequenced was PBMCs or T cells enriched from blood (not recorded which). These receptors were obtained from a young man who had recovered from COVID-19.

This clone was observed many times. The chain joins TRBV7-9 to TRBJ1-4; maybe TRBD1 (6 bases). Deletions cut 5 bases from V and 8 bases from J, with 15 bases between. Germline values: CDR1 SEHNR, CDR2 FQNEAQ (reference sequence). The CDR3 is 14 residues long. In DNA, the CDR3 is TGTGCCAGCAGCACCAGGGGACGGGTCGAAAAACTGTTTTTT. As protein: CASSTRGRVEKLFF.

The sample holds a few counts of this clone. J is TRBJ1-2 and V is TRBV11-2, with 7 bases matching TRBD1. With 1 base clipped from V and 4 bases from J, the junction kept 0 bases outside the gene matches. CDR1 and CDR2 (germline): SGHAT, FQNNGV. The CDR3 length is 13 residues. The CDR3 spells CASSLAGGYGYTF. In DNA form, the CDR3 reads TGTGCCAGCAGCTTAGCAGGGGGCTATGGCTACACCTTC. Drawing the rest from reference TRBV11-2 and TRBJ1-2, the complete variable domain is EAGVAQSPRYKIIEKRQSVAFWCNPISGHATLYWYQQILGQGPKLLIQFQNNGVVDDSQLPKDRFSAERLKGVDSTLKIQPAKLEDSAVYLCASSLAGGYGYTFGSGTRLTVV.

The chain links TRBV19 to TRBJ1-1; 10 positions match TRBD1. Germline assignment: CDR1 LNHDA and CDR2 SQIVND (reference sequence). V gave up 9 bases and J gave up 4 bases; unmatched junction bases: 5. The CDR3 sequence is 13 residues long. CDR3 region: CASRGTGVTEAFF. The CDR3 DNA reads TGTGCCAGCAGAGGGACAGGGGTCACTGAAGCTTTCTTT.

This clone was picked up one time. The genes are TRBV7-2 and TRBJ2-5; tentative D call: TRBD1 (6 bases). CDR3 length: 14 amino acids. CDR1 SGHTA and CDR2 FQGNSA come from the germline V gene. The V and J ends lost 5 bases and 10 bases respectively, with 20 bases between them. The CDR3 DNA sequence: TGTGCCAGCAGCCCAACCCCGGACAGTAGGGTCCAGTACTTC. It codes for CASSPTPDSRVQYF.

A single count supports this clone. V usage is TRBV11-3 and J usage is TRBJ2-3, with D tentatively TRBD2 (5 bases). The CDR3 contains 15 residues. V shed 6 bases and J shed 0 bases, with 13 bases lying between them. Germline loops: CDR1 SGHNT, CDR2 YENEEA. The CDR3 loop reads CASSSTDFSTDTQYF. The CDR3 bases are TGTGCCAGCAGTAGTACGGACTTCAGCACAGATACGCAGTATTTT.

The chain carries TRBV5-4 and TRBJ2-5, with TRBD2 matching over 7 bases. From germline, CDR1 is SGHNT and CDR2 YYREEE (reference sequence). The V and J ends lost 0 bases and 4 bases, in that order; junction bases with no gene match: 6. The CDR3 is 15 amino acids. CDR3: CASSLESGNRETQYF. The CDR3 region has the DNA TGTGCCAGCAGCTTGGAGAGCGGGAATCGAGAGACCCAGTACTTC.

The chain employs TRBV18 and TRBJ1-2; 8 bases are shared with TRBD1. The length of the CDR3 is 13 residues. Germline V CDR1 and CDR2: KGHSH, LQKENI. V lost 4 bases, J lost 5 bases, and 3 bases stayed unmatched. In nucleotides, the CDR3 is TGTGCCAGCTCACAACAGGGGGGATATGGCTACACCTTC. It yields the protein CASSQQGGYGYTF.

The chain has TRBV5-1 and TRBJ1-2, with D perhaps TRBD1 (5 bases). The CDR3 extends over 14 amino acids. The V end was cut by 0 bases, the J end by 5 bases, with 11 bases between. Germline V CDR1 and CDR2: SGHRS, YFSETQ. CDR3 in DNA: TGCGCCAGCAGCTTGGAGCAGGGTCGATATGGCTACACCTTC. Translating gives CASSLEQGRYGYTF. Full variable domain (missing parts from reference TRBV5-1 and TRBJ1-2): KAGVTQTPRYLIKTRGQQVTLSCSPISGHRSVSWYQQTPGQGLQFLFEYFSETQRNKGNFPGRFSGRQFSNSRSEMNVSTLELGDSALYLCASSLEQGRYGYTFGSGTRLTVV.

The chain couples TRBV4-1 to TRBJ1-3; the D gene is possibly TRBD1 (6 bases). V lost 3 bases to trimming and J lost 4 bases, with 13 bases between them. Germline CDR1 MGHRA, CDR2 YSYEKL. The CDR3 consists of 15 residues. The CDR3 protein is CASSQAEGEGNTIYF. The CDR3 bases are TGCGCCAGCAGCCAGGCAGAGGGGGAAGGAAACACCATATATTTT.

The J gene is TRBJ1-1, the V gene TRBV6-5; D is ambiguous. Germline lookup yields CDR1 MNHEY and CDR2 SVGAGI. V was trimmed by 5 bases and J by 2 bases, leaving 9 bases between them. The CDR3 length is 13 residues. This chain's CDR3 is CASSRTGNTEAFF. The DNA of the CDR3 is TGTGCCAGCAGTCGGACGGGAAACACTGAAGCTTTCTTT.

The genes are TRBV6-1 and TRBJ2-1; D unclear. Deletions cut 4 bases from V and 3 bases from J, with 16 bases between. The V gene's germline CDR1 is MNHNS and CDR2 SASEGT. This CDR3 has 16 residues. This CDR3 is CASSGPPPSSYNEQFF. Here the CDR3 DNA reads TGTGCCAGCAGTGGCCCTCCGCCTTCTAGCTACAATGAGCAGTTCTTC.

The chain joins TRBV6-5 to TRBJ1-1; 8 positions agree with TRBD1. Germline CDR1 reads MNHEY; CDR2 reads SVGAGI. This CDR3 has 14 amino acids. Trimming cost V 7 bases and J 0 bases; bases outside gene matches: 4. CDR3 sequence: CASTGGPMNTEAFF. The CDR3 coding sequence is TGTGCCAGCACAGGGGGCCCCATGAACACTGAAGCTTTCTTT.

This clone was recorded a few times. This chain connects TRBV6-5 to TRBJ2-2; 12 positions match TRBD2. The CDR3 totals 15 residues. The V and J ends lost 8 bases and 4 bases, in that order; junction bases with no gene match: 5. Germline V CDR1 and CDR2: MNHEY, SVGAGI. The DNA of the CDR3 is TGTGCCAGCCGATTACTAGCGGGGGGCACCGGGGAGCTGTTTTTT. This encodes CASRLLAGGTGELFF.

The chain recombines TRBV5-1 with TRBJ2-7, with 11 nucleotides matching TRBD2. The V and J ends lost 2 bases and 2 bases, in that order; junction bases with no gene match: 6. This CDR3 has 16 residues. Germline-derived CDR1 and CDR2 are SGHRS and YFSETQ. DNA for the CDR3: TGCGCCAGCAGCTTTTCTACTAGCGGGAGTACCTACGAGCAGTACTTC. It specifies CASSFSTSGSTYEQYF.

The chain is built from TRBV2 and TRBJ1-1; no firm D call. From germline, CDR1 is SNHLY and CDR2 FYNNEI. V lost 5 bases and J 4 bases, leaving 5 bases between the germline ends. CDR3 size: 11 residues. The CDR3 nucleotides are TGTGCCAGCAGTCAAATCACTGAAGCTTTCTTT. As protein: CASSQITEAFF.

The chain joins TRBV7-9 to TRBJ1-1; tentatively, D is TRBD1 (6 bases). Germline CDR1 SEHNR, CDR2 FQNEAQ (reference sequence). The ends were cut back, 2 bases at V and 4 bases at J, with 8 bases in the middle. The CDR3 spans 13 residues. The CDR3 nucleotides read TGTGCCAGCAGCTTAACAGGGTCCACTGAAGCTTTCTTT. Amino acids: CASSLTGSTEAFF.

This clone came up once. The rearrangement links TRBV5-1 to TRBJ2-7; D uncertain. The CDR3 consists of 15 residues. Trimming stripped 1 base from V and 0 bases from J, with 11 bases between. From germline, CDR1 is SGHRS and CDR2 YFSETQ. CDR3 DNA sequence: TGCGCCAGCAGCTTGCTCCGGGTTCACTCCTACGAGCAGTACTTC. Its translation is CASSLLRVHSYEQYF.

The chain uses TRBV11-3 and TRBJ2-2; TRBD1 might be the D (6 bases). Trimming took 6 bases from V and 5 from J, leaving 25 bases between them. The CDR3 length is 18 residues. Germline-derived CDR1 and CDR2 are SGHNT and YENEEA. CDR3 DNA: TGTGCCAGCAGATCGAGGCTTTGGGGGCTAGTTCAGACCGGGGAGCTGTTTTTT. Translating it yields CASRSRLWGLVQTGELFF.

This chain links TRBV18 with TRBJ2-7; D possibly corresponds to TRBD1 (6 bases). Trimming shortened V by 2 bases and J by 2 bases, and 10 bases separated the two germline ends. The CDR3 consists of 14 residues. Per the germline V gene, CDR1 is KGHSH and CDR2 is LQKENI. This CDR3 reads CASSPSAGAYEQYF. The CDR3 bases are TGTGCCAGCTCACCATCGGCAGGGGCCTACGAGCAGTACTTC.

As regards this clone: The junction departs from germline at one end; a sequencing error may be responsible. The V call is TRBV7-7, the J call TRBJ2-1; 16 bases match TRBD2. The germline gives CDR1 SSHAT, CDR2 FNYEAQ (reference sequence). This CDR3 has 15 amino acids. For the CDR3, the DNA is TGTGCTAGCAGTCCCGGGACTAGCGGGGGGGCTGAGCAGTTCTTC. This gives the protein CASSPGTSGGAEQFF.

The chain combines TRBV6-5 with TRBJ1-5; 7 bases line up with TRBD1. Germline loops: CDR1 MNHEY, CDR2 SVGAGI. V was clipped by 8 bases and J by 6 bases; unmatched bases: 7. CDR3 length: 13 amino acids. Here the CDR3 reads CASPDRDTQPQHF. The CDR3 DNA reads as TGTGCCAGCCCCGACAGGGATACTCAGCCCCAGCATTTT.

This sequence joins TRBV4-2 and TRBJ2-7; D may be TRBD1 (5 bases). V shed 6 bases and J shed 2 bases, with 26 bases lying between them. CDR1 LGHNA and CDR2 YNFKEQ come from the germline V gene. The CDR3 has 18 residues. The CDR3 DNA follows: TGTGCCAGCAGGAATAATTTGGGGCAGGGTGTCCCCCCCTACGAGCAGTACTTC. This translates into CASRNNLGQGVPPYEQYF.

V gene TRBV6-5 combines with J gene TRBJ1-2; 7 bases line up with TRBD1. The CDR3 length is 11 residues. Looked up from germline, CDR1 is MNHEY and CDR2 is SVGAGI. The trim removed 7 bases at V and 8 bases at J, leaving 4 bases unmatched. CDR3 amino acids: CASKGGRGYTF. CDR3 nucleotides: TGTGCCAGCAAAGGGGGCCGCGGCTACACCTTC.

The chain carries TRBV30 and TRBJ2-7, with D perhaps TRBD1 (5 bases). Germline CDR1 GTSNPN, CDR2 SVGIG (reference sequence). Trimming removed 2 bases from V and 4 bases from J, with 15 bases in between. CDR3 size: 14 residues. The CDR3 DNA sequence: TGTGCCTGGAGTCTAGGAACAGGCCTATACGAGCAGTACTTC. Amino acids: CAWSLGTGLYEQYF.

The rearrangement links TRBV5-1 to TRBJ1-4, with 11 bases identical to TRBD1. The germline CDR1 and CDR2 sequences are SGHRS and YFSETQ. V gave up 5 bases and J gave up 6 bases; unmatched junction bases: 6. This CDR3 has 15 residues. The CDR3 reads CASRRTGGVDEKLFF. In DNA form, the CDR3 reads TGCGCCAGCAGACGGACAGGGGGCGTGGATGAAAAACTGTTTTTT.

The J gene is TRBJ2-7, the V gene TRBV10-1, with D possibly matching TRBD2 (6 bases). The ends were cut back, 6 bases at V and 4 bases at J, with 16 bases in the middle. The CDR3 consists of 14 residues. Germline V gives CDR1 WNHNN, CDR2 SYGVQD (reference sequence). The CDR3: CASSRDSREYEQYF. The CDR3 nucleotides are TGCGCCAGCAGCCGGGACTCCAGGGAATACGAGCAGTACTTC.